Given below is one T cell receptor beta chain in context. This sample was included in a study of blood T cell repertoires in COVID-19. Study at large: Collection of acute and convalescent COVID-19 samples took place in the United States, Italy and Spain. T cells, B-cell-depleted T cells, or PBMCs supplied cDNA or gDNA.

The CDR3 consists of 13 residues. Germline V lookup: CDR1 MNHEY, CDR2 SVGAGI. V lost 7 bases and J lost 6; bases outside the gene matches: 4. In the source study's methods: Reference gene primer amplification in the assay estimated nucleated cell counts. Data came from immunoSEQ multiplex PCR; TCRdb stores just in-frame clones and leaves some out. Clonal size and the V and J genes are those of that table, whereas D and trimming came from the DNA. The sample lists more than 300,000 clones, about nine tenths occurring once. Patients of the Seattle cohort, enrolled during active infection, were followed longitudinally.

Sample: peripheral blood. The rearrangement joins TRBV6-5 to TRBJ1-5; TRBD1 matches 9 bases. This receptor was taken from an older woman with COVID-19, enrolled during active disease. The CDR3 protein is CASTQGAPQPQHF. The CDR3 nucleotides read TGTGCCAGCACACAGGGGGCTCCTCAGCCCCAGCATTTT.